The 10 T cell receptor beta chains below all came from one sample that was sequenced in a study of CD4 and CD8 cells across lung adenocarcinoma regions. In TCRdb, the PCR reads were re-called with MiXCR into one record per CDR3 protein. The sample contains around 15,000 distinct CDR3 sequences, roughly 40% of which appear only once. The sequenced material came from CD4+ T cells from the center of a lung tumor. These receptor sequences come from a male donor with lung adenocarcinoma. The CD4 and CD8 labels of this study may be unreliable.

A remark on this clonotype: Lacking the conserved final phenylalanine or tryptophan, this CDR3 likely reflects a read error. No DNA is shown, since the ends of the CDR3 on it are uncertain; the CDR3 is the one TCRdb lists. J is TRBJ2-5 and V is TRBV27; the table's D call, TRBD1, was not checked against the DNA. The CDR3 has 14 residues if both end residues are counted. Germline V CDR1 and CDR2: MNHEY, SMNVEV (reference sequence). CDR3 amino acids: CASTGGTGGTSQYS.

This clonotype was seen ten or more times. This chain links TRBV7-3 with TRBJ2-3; 9 nucleotides match TRBD2. Germline V gene data show CDR1 as SGHTA and CDR2 as FQGTGA. The trim removed 6 bases at V and 3 bases at J, leaving 10 bases unmatched. The CDR3 totals 16 residues. As DNA, the CDR3 is TGTGCCAGCAGTCGGAGCGCGGGAGGGCAGACAGATACGCAGTATTTT. Its protein product is CASSRSAGGQTDTQYF. The variable domain in full, with the rest retrieved from reference TRBV7-3 and TRBJ2-3, is GAGVSQTPSNKVTEKGKYVELRCDPISGHTALYWYRQSLGQGPEFLIYFQGTGAADDSGLPNDRFFAVRPEGSVSTLKIQRTERGDSAVYLCASSRSAGGQTDTQYFGPGTRLTVL.

As for this clonotype: The junction departs from germline at one end; a sequencing error may be responsible. The chain uses TRBV10-1 and TRBJ2-3; the D gene is possibly TRBD1 (6 bases). Germline CDR1 and CDR2: WNHNN and SYGVQD (reference sequence). The CDR3 is 17 residues long. The CDR3 reads CASSEGGGGFDTDTQYF. The DNA for the CDR3 is TGCGCCAGCAGTGAGGGTGGTGGGGGCTTTGACACAGATACCCAGTATTTT.

This clonotype showed up just a few times. The J gene is TRBJ2-5, the V gene TRBV9; 11 bases agree with TRBD2. J was trimmed by 5 bases and V by 4 bases; bases with no gene match: 4. The CDR3 consists of 14 residues. CDR1 SGDLS and CDR2 YYNGEE come from the germline V gene. The CDR3 coding sequence is TGTGCCAGCAGCTCACTAGCGGGAGTCGAGACCCAGTACTTC. Protein sequence: CASSSLAGVETQYF.

Only one count was recorded for this clonotype. J is TRBJ2-1 and V is TRBV30, with 12 bases lining up with TRBD2. The length of the CDR3 is 15 residues. The germline V gene encodes CDR1 GTSNPN and CDR2 SVGIG (reference sequence). The junction had 4 bases not matched to a gene; V was cut back by 0 bases and J by 7 bases. CDR3 sequence (DNA): TGTGCCTGGAGTGTCCTAGCGGGAGGGGAAAATGAGCAGTTCTTC. Translating gives CAWSVLAGGENEQFF.

In its sample, this clonotype was seen a few times. V usage is TRBV5-3 and J usage is TRBJ2-1; D not resolved. TRBV5-3 is sorted into the ORF group, with uncertain function. This CDR3 has 15 residues. V was cut by 4 bases and J by 8 bases, with 19 bases left in between. The DNA for the CDR3 is TGTGCCAGAAGCAAGAGCGAGGAAAGATTCGATGAGCAGTTCTTC. Translation: CARSKSEERFDEQFF.

The rearrangement uses TRBV6-9 and TRBJ2-3, with a possible D match to TRBD2 (5 bases). The V gene lost 2 bases and the J gene lost 11 bases, with 17 bases spanning the gap. There are 14 residues in the CDR3. CDR1 is MNHGY and CDR2 is SVAAGI in the germline V gene. The CDR3 reads CASSYSVRADEQYF. The CDR3, as DNA: TGTGCCAGCAGTTATAGTGTGAGGGCAGATGAGCAGTATTTT.

This clonotype is termed medium-sized. CDR3 region: CASSYTQGGGTQYF. The CDR3 DNA sequence: TGTGCCAGCAGTTACACTCAAGGGGGGGGGACCCAGTACTTC. The V and J genes are TRBV6-5 and TRBJ2-5; D is perhaps TRBD2 (7 bases). The CDR3 totals 14 residues. The V end was cut by 2 bases, the J end by 7 bases, with 14 bases between. Per the germline V gene, CDR1 is MNHEY and CDR2 is SVGAGI.

The chain employs TRBV5-1 and TRBJ2-1, with D hard to call. The V end was cut by 0 bases, the J end by 6 bases, with 10 bases between. CDR3 length equals 14 residues. Germline V gene lookup returns CDR1 SGHRS and CDR2 YFSETQ. CDR3 sequence (DNA): TGCGCCAGCAGCTTGGAGGTAGGCAGCAATGAGCAGTTCTTC. The encoded protein is CASSLEVGSNEQFF.

Of note for this clonotype: This may be a read error: a much more frequent sequence differs by one nucleotide. The chain has TRBV6-1 and TRBJ2-1; D is perhaps TRBD1 or TRBD2 (5 bases each). Germline loops: CDR1 MNHNS, CDR2 SASEGT. V was clipped by 4 bases and J by 10 bases, with 14 bases between them. CDR3 size: 13 residues. The CDR3, as DNA: TGTGCCAGCAGTGGGGACCCTTCCTACGAGCAGTTCTTC. Translation: CASSGDPSYEQFF.